These 10 T cell receptor beta chains originate from one sample sequenced in a study of shared clonotypes between healthy human individuals (dated by TCRdb to about 2020). Libraries were prepared through the immunoSEQ multiplex PCR assay. TCRdb obtained this table from immuneACCESS and retained in-frame rearrangements with V and J assigned. These tables miss some clones; where compared with another copy, unresolved V genes account for less than half of the shortfall, and the remainder is unexplained. For this sample there are roughly 2.1 million clones; roughly 91% appear just once. The top ten clones comprise more than 1.5% of the sample. CD8 naive samples consisted of CD45RO-negative cells that were positively selected for CCR7, yielding a CD45RA+CCR7+ population without TemRA cells. The sequencing input was naive CD8+ T cells from PBMCs. The label giving this sample's cell subset or site can be read as: CD45RA+CCR7+. The receptor set was obtained from a man aged 18 to 30 in good health. Some clones in this sample may be carry-over from other donors' samples.

This chain links TRBV5-4 with TRBJ1-3, with D perhaps TRBD1 (5 bases). Germline V lookup: CDR1 SGHNT, CDR2 YYREEE (reference sequence). The germline V and J ends were trimmed by 4 bases and 0 bases, with 8 bases remaining between them. CDR3 length: 14 amino acids. The CDR3 DNA is TGTGCCAGCAGCGGGGGGAGCTCTGGAAACACCATATATTTT. It specifies CASSGGSSGNTIYF.

At least ten counts were recorded for this clone. This rearrangement joins TRBV30 to TRBJ2-1; D remains ambiguous. Germline lookup yields CDR1 GTSNPN and CDR2 SVGIG (reference sequence). Trimming left V 4 bases short and J 9 bases short, with 7 bases between. This CDR3 has 10 amino acids. CDR3 sequence: CAWINGEQFF. CDR3 sequence (DNA): TGTGCCTGGATTAATGGTGAGCAGTTCTTC.

J is TRBJ1-1 and V is TRBV13, with a weak D call TRBD1 (5 bases). The V gene's germline CDR1 is PRHDT and CDR2 FYEKMQ (reference sequence). This CDR3 spans 14 amino acids. Trimming removed 5 bases at V and 7 bases at J, with 17 bases between. The CDR3 is CASSLGQAPDEAFF. The CDR3 bases are TGTGCCAGCAGCCTTGGACAAGCCCCCGATGAAGCTTTCTTT.

The chain employs TRBV28 and TRBJ2-3, with D uncertain. This CDR3 has 16 amino acids. Deletions cut 6 bases from V and 0 bases from J, with 16 bases between. Germline V gene sequence: CDR1 MDHEN, CDR2 SYDVKM. CDR3 nucleotides: TGTGCCAGCAGACCCCCAGCGTCTACTAGCACAGATACGCAGTATTTT. This translates into CASRPPASTSTDTQYF.

In regard to this clone: This sample also contains other DNA sequences that code for the same CDR3. The V call is TRBV6-1, the J call TRBJ2-7; 7 bases are shared with TRBD1. J was trimmed by 4 bases and V by 6 bases; bases with no gene match: 0. CDR1 is MNHNS, CDR2 SASEGT, per germline. The CDR3 runs to 11 residues. The CDR3: CASRQGYEQYF. DNA for the CDR3: TGTGCCAGCAGACAGGGGTACGAGCAGTACTTC.

V and J are TRBV14 and TRBJ1-2; TRBD1 might be the D (5 bases). The CDR3 extends over 14 amino acids. V was trimmed by 4 bases and J by 3 bases, leaving 12 bases between them. Germline CDR1 SGHDN, CDR2 FVKESK. The CDR3 region has the DNA TGTGCCAGCAGCCCAGGGTGGGGCGACTATGGCTACACCTTC. Residues: CASSPGWGDYGYTF.

This clone turned up a few times. V is TRBV15 and J is TRBJ1-5, with a possible D match to TRBD1 (5 bases). V was cut by 5 bases and J by 5 bases, with 16 bases left in between. The CDR3 extends over 15 amino acids. The V gene's germline CDR1 is LNHNV and CDR2 YYDKDF (reference sequence). The CDR3 loop reads CATSDPGHSYQPQHF. DNA of the CDR3: TGTGCCACCAGCGACCCTGGACACAGCTATCAGCCCCAGCATTTT.

The chain uses TRBV4-2 and TRBJ2-5, with 8 bases aligning to TRBD1. The germline gives CDR1 LGHNA, CDR2 YNFKEQ. The CDR3 runs to 19 residues. Trimming at V came to 3 bases and at J to 5 bases, leaving 20 bases not matched to a gene. The chain's CDR3 is CASSQVASQGAFGVETQYF. Here the CDR3 DNA reads TGTGCCAGCAGCCAGGTTGCGAGCCAGGGGGCCTTCGGGGTTGAGACCCAGTACTTC.

The CDR3 region has the DNA TGCGCCAGCAGCCAGCTGTTCGTATCGGGACAGGGAGGCGAGCAGTACTTC. Amino acid sequence: CASSQLFVSGQGGEQYF. The chain carries TRBV4-3 and TRBJ2-7; 9 positions match TRBD1. V shed 3 bases and J 6 bases; nucleotides not matched to a gene: 15. This CDR3 has 17 amino acids. Germline V gene data show CDR1 as LGHNA and CDR2 as YSLEER.

The rearrangement joins TRBV7-7 to TRBJ2-7; D perhaps matches TRBD2 (6 bases). V lost 5 bases and J lost 3, with 14 bases in between. CDR3 length: 14 residues. Germline CDR1 is SSHAT and CDR2 is FNYEAQ (reference sequence). The CDR3 nucleotides are TGTGCCAGCAGCCCCCAGGTCGGGGGCTACGAGCAGTACTTC. This translates into CASSPQVGGYEQYF.